The entry that follows covers one TCR beta chain sequence. As yet, its antigen is unknown. The ends were cut back, 3 bases at V and 4 bases at J, with 9 bases in the middle. CDR1 MNHEY and CDR2 SMNVEV come from the germline V gene (reference sequence). The CDR3 spans 13 residues. This specimen belongs to a study of cytomegalovirus exposure and HLA in healthy donors. About the research overall: Across about 400 genotyped donors, more than 75% landed in the Caucasian-associated ancestry cluster.

Healthy bone marrow donors supplied every sample. In the PCR, 60 Vbeta and 13 Jbeta primers were used. Profiling relied on immunoSEQ multiplex PCR, and the TCRdb table lists in-frame clones only, not all of them. The sample includes 79,000 or so clones, 60% to 75% of them seen just once. Study findings and constraints: Association with HLA alleles at 0.05 false discovery rate was found for 15,000 or so TCR beta sequences in a later analysis.

The specimen sequenced was PBMCs. The rearrangement links TRBV27 to TRBJ1-2, with no clear D. This clonotype was sampled from a woman in her 40s in good health and CMV-seropositive. For the CDR3, the DNA is TGTGCCAGCAGTTTCCGGGGAGGCTATGGCTACACCTTC. It encodes CASSFRGGYGYTF.